This TCR beta chain comes out of a study of blood T cell repertoires in COVID-19. The wider study: The United States, Italy and Spain were the sources of the acute and convalescent COVID-19 samples. T cells, B-cell-depleted T cells, or PBMCs provided the cDNA or gDNA that served as material.

As handled by the study authors: Quantification of nucleated cells was approximated via reference gene primer amplification. TCRdb's copy holds only in-frame clones and misses some; the assay was immunoSEQ multiplex PCR. That table is the source of V, J and clone size, and D and trimming were worked out from the DNA. The repertoire holds under 500,000 clones, with around nine tenths as singletons. CDR3 length equals 17 residues. Looked up from germline, CDR1 is MGHRA and CDR2 is YSYEKL. Trimming pared 5 bases from V and 5 bases from J, leaving 22 bases between. Sequenced sample: peripheral blood. This chain uses TRBV4-1 with TRBJ2-1, with D maybe TRBD1 (5 bases). This TCR derives from a woman aged 25 to 45 with acute or convalescent COVID-19. For the CDR3, the DNA is TGCGCCAGCAGCGGAAGGAGATTAGGGGTACTCGACAATGAGCAGTTCTTC. Its translation is CASSGRRLGVLDNEQFF.